These 4 T cell receptor beta chains were all obtained from the same sample, sequenced in a study of cytomegalovirus exposure and HLA in healthy donors. With 60 Vbeta and 13 Jbeta primers, the PCR was carried out. Repertoires were generated with immunoSEQ multiplex PCR, while TCRdb's copy carries only in-frame clones and drops some. The sample lists more than 90,000 clones; 70% were seen once. The sequenced material came from PBMCs. These receptors all stem from a man aged 30 to 45 in good health and CMV-seropositive.

The V gene is TRBV5-4, the J gene TRBJ1-1, with 12 nucleotides matching TRBD1. V shed 4 bases and J 5 bases; nucleotides not matched to a gene: 18. This CDR3 has 19 amino acids. CDR1 and CDR2 from the germline V gene are SGHNT and YYREEE (reference sequence). The CDR3: CASSTGQGAKRGRRTEAFF. The CDR3 DNA reads TGTGCCAGCAGCACGGGACAGGGGGCTAAGAGGGGTCGGAGAACTGAAGCTTTCTTT.

This chain links TRBV2 with TRBJ2-1, with 8 bases lining up with TRBD2. The CDR3 has 16 amino acids. Trimming at V came to 4 bases and at J to 4 bases, leaving 9 bases not matched to a gene. CDR1 and CDR2 from the germline V gene are SNHLY and FYNNEI. The CDR3 DNA reads as TGTGCCAGCAGTGTGATTGGCGGGGGGAGGTACAATGAGCAGTTCTTC. This codes for CASSVIGGGRYNEQFF.

As to this clone: The same CDR3 is also encoded by other DNA sequences in this sample. V is TRBV5-1 and J is TRBJ1-4, with no clear D. The CDR3 runs to 15 residues. CDR1 and CDR2 (germline): SGHRS, YFSETQ. V was trimmed by 2 bases and J by 4 bases, leaving 12 bases between them. The CDR3 loop is CASSFRGLDNEKLFF. The CDR3 coding sequence is TGCGCCAGCAGCTTTAGAGGCTTAGATAATGAAAAACTGTTTTTT.

The V gene is TRBV9, the J gene TRBJ1-3, with 9 bases matching TRBD1. Germline V gene sequence: CDR1 SGDLS, CDR2 YYNGEE. This CDR3 has 16 amino acids. Losses at the gene ends were 3 bases for V and 5 bases for J; bases not matched to a gene: 9. The CDR3 loop reads CASSGTGERLRNTIYF. The DNA for the CDR3 is TGTGCCAGCAGCGGGACAGGGGAGCGGCTGAGAAACACCATATATTTT.